This entry lists 32 T cell receptor beta chains sequenced from one sample in a study of cytomegalovirus exposure and HLA in healthy donors. Here immunoSEQ multiplex PCR was the method, and the copy in TCRdb shows in-frame clones only, minus some. In the table there are about 330,000 clones, just over 85% of which are singletons. Sample: PBMCs. These receptors were collected from a young woman in good health and CMV-seronegative.

This clone was seen just once. The chain has TRBV18 and TRBJ2-2, with 8 bases matching TRBD1. V was pared by 3 bases and J by 6 bases, with 9 bases of the junction left unmatched. The CDR3 length is 16 residues. The germline V gene encodes CDR1 KGHSH and CDR2 LQKENI. Written as DNA, the CDR3 is TGTGCCAGCTCACCTCAGCCAGGGGGCGCCGCCGGGGAGCTGTTTTTT. Its protein product is CASSPQPGGAAGELFF.

J is TRBJ1-1 and V is TRBV27; D is ambiguous. Trimming pared 3 bases from V and 1 base from J, leaving 6 bases between. This CDR3 has 13 residues. CDR1 is MNHEY, CDR2 SMNVEV, per germline (reference sequence). The CDR3 DNA sequence: TGTGCCAGCAGTTTCCCAGGGAACACTGAAGCTTTCTTT. This sequence encodes CASSFPGNTEAFF.

This clone is a singleton in its sample. The chain recombines TRBV4-2 with TRBJ1-5; 7 bases match TRBD1. Trimming took 3 bases from V and 9 from J; bases not matched to a gene: 17. Per germline, CDR1 LGHNA and CDR2 YNFKEQ. The CDR3 extends over 17 amino acids. The CDR3 nucleotides are TGTGCCAGCAGCCAGGAAATACCTACAGGGGCCCTCGCGCCCCAGCATTTT. Amino acids: CASSQEIPTGALAPQHF.

Ten or more counts support this clone. This rearrangement joins TRBV30 to TRBJ1-2, with 9 bases lining up with TRBD1. The CDR3 length is 15 residues. With V trimmed by 1 base and J by 4 bases, 7 bases remained unmatched. Germline-derived CDR1 and CDR2 are GTSNPN and SVGIG (reference sequence). Written as DNA, the CDR3 is TGTGCCTGGAGTGGTGGACAGGGGAATAGCTATGGCTACACCTTC. Its translation is CAWSGGQGNSYGYTF.

J is TRBJ1-4 and V is TRBV27; weak D call: TRBD1 (5 bases). CDR3 length: 14 amino acids. Germline loops: CDR1 MNHEY, CDR2 SMNVEV (reference sequence). V shed 3 bases and J shed 8 bases, with 13 bases lying between them. The CDR3 coding sequence is TGTGCCAGCAGTTTGAGGCAGGGTAGAGAAAAACTGTTTTTT. It specifies CASSLRQGREKLFF.

The V gene is TRBV7-2, the J gene TRBJ2-7; weak D call: TRBD1 (5 bases). The CDR3 is made up of 14 amino acids. Germline values: CDR1 SGHTA, CDR2 FQGNSA. V dropped 1 base and J dropped 3 bases, with 10 bases sitting between them. CDR3 loop: CASSLDGQGYEQYF. Written as DNA, the CDR3 is TGTGCCAGCAGCTTAGACGGCCAGGGCTACGAGCAGTACTTC. Combining the CDR3 with reference TRBV7-2 and TRBJ2-7 gives the whole variable domain GAGVSQSPSNKVTEKGKDVELRCDPISGHTALYWYRQSLGQGLEFLIYFQGNSAPDKSGLPSDRFSAERTGGSVSTLTIQRTQQEDSAVYLCASSLDGQGYEQYFGPGTRLTVT.

V is TRBV25-1 and J is TRBJ1-5; 8 nucleotides align to TRBD1. Germline V CDR1 and CDR2: MGHDK, SYGVNS. CDR3 length: 15 residues. The trim removed 4 bases at V and 4 bases at J, leaving 6 bases unmatched. CDR3 DNA sequence: TGTGCCAGCAGTGTCGGACAGGGCTTAAATCAGCCCCAGCATTTT. It translates to CASSVGQGLNQPQHF. The complete variable domain, with remaining parts taken from reference TRBV25-1 and TRBJ1-5, reads EADIYQTPRYLVIGTGKKITLECSQTMGHDKMYWYQQDPGMELHLIHYSYGVNSTEKGDLSSESTVSRIRTEHFPLTLESARPSHTSQYLCASSVGQGLNQPQHFGDGTRLSIL.

The chain combines TRBV5-4 with TRBJ2-3; a possible D gene is TRBD1 (6 bases). This CDR3 contains 14 residues. CDR1 and CDR2 (germline): SGHNT, YYREEE (reference sequence). The V end was cut by 3 bases, the J end by 0 bases, with 8 bases between. CDR3 DNA: TGTGCCAGCAGCTCCGGGACAAGCACAGATACGCAGTATTTT. Its protein product is CASSSGTSTDTQYF.

V gene TRBV5-1 combines with J gene TRBJ1-4; D not resolved. The CDR3 consists of 13 residues. Deletions cut 9 bases from V and 6 bases from J, with 15 bases between. The germline gives CDR1 SGHRS, CDR2 YFSETQ. DNA of the CDR3: TGCGCCACCCTCCCCGGCGGATATGAAAAACTGTTTTTT. This gives the protein CATLPGGYEKLFF.

This clone was observed a few times. J is TRBJ2-7 and V is TRBV28, with a tentative D call TRBD2 (5 bases). V was cut by 6 bases and J by 3 bases, with 12 bases left in between. This CDR3 has 13 amino acids. Germline loops: CDR1 MDHEN, CDR2 SYDVKM. CDR3 in amino acids: CASRNGLLYEQYF. The CDR3 bases are TGTGCCAGCAGGAATGGACTTCTCTACGAGCAGTACTTC.

CDR3 coding DNA: TGCGCCAGCAGCTCGGGACTAGCGGGAGTTGAGACCCAGTACTTC. It is translated as CASSSGLAGVETQYF. This sequence joins TRBV5-1 and TRBJ2-5, with TRBD2 matching 14 bases. Trimming cost V 3 bases and J 5 bases; bases outside gene matches: 3. The V gene's germline CDR1 is SGHRS and CDR2 YFSETQ. This CDR3 contains 15 residues.

The chain carries TRBV5-1 and TRBJ2-1; TRBD2 matches at 7 bases. The junction had 0 bases not matched to a gene; V was cut back by 0 bases and J by 3 bases. CDR3 length: 14 amino acids. Germline loops: CDR1 SGHRS, CDR2 YFSETQ. The CDR3 coding sequence is TGCGCCAGCAGCTTGGGGACTAGCTACAATGAGCAGTTCTTC. The encoded protein is CASSLGTSYNEQFF.

The CDR3 sequence is CASRLGGTASETQYF. CDR3 sequence (DNA): TGTGCCAGCAGGCTCGGTGGGACTGCAAGTGAGACCCAGTACTTC. The rearrangement uses TRBV6-5 and TRBJ2-5; D may be TRBD2 (6 bases). The germline CDR1 and CDR2 sequences are MNHEY and SVGAGI. The CDR3 extends over 15 amino acids. Between the trimmed V and J ends, which lost 6 bases and 5 bases, there was a span of 19 bases.

This clone was counted once. The chain is built from TRBV2 and TRBJ1-5; weak D call: TRBD1 (5 bases). CDR3 size: 14 residues. V dropped 3 bases and J dropped 4 bases, with 10 bases sitting between them. CDR1 is SNHLY and CDR2 is FYNNEI in the germline V gene. This CDR3 is CASSERQLNQPQHF. CDR3 bases: TGTGCCAGCAGTGAGAGACAGCTTAATCAGCCCCAGCATTTT.

The V call is TRBV11-3, the J call TRBJ2-7; 7 bases map to TRBD1. V dropped 8 bases and J dropped 0; count of bases not matched to a gene: 16. The CDR3 has 17 amino acids. CDR1 SGHNT and CDR2 YENEEA come from the germline V gene. The CDR3 region is CASRGPGQQKPSYEQYF. CDR3 DNA sequence: TGTGCCAGCCGAGGGCCGGGACAGCAAAAACCCTCCTACGAGCAGTACTTC.

This clone was observed a single time. The chain has TRBV9 and TRBJ1-1; TRBD1 aligns across 10 bases. The CDR3 contains 15 residues. Germline loops: CDR1 SGDLS, CDR2 YYNGEE. Trimming removed 4 bases from V and 3 bases from J; junction bases left unmatched: 6. CDR3 in amino acids: CASSKDRGADTEAFF. CDR3 nucleotides: TGTGCCAGCAGCAAGGACAGGGGGGCGGACACTGAAGCTTTCTTT.

The chain employs TRBV23-1 and TRBJ1-2, with D unresolved. TRBV23-1 is an open reading frame, and its role is uncertain. Trimming shortened V by 4 bases and J by 5 bases, and 11 bases separated the two germline ends. This CDR3 has 13 amino acids. The CDR3 region has the DNA TGCGCCAGCAGTCGGGTTGAGGGATATGGCTACACCTTC. This translates into CASSRVEGYGYTF.

V gene TRBV4-2 combines with J gene TRBJ1-1, with 9 bases aligning to TRBD1. Germline V gives CDR1 LGHNA, CDR2 YNFKEQ. The length of the CDR3 is 17 residues. V shed 4 bases and J 0 bases; nucleotides not matched to a gene: 9. The CDR3: CASSPTTGGRMNTEAFF. In DNA form, the CDR3 reads TGTGCCAGCAGCCCTACGACAGGGGGTCGGATGAACACTGAAGCTTTCTTT.

This chain connects TRBV6-5 to TRBJ1-5; perhaps TRBD1 as D (6 bases). V was cut by 7 bases and J by 7 bases, with 14 bases left in between. This CDR3 is 13 amino acids long. Germline V gene data show CDR1 as MNHEY and CDR2 as SVGAGI. In DNA, the CDR3 is TGTGCCAGCAATCCCGGCGGGGGCCAGCCCCAGCATTTT. It encodes CASNPGGGQPQHF.

J is TRBJ2-7 and V is TRBV18; tentatively, D is TRBD1 (5 bases). CDR1 KGHSH and CDR2 LQKENI come from the germline V gene. The CDR3 runs to 13 residues. Trimming removed 1 base from V and 4 bases from J, with 8 bases in between. The CDR3 loop is CASSPHPGYEQYF. CDR3 coding DNA: TGTGCCAGCTCACCACATCCAGGGTACGAGCAGTACTTC.

Points on this clone: Other nucleotide sequences from this sample produce the same CDR3. The V call is TRBV5-6, the J call TRBJ1-1, with D unclear. Trimming pared 2 bases from V and 2 bases from J, leaving 10 bases between. Looked up from germline, CDR1 is SGHDT and CDR2 is YYEEEE. CDR3 length: 14 amino acids. The CDR3 region has the DNA TGTGCCAGCAGCTTAGGGAGGACCAACACTGAAGCTTTCTTT. This translates into CASSLGRTNTEAFF.

The chain is built from TRBV9 and TRBJ2-7, with D maybe TRBD2 (6 bases). The CDR3 spans 14 residues. V shed 1 base and J shed 6 bases, with 14 bases lying between them. Germline V gene lookup returns CDR1 SGDLS and CDR2 YYNGEE. Written as DNA, the CDR3 is TGTGCCAGCAGCGTAAGCCCGGGAGTCCGCGAGCAGTACTTC. This sequence encodes CASSVSPGVREQYF.

This sequence joins TRBV29-1 and TRBJ2-7; D is unresolved. The CDR3 is 16 residues long. Between the trimmed V and J ends, which lost 1 base and 2 bases, there was a span of 18 bases. Germline CDR1 and CDR2: SQVTM and ANQGSEA. CDR3 nucleotides: TGCAGCGTTGAAGTCACTCGACACCTGACCCCCTACGAGCAGTACTTC. Amino acids: CSVEVTRHLTPYEQYF.

The chain recombines TRBV6-5 with TRBJ1-5; TRBD1 agrees at 7 bases. The CDR3 extends over 12 amino acids. Germline V gene sequence: CDR1 MNHEY, CDR2 SVGAGI. Trimming took 7 bases from V and 7 from J; bases not matched to a gene: 4. The DNA for the CDR3 is TGTGCCAGCAAAACAGGGGACCAGCCCCAGCATTTT. Translation: CASKTGDQPQHF.

The V call is TRBV29-1, the J call TRBJ1-2, with 12 bases aligning to TRBD1. The CDR3 has 14 residues. The germline gives CDR1 SQVTM, CDR2 ANQGSEA. Trimming at V came to 7 bases and at J to 6 bases, leaving 9 bases not matched to a gene. Here the CDR3 reads CSASRDRGRDGYTF. The CDR3, as DNA: TGCAGCGCATCCCGGGACAGGGGGCGAGATGGCTACACCTTC. Drawing the rest from reference TRBV29-1 and TRBJ1-2, the complete variable domain is SAVISQKPSRDICQRGTSLTIQCQVDSQVTMMFWYRQQPGQSLTLIATANQGSEATYESGFVIDKFPISRPNLTFSTLTVSNMSPEDSSIYLCSASRDRGRDGYTFGSGTRLTVV.

The chain uses TRBV6-5 and TRBJ2-6; perhaps TRBD1 as D (5 bases). Deletions cut 7 bases from V and 3 bases from J, with 13 bases between. The CDR3 spans 15 residues. Germline CDR1 reads MNHEY; CDR2 reads SVGAGI. CDR3 residues: CASTQGAGGANVLTF. The CDR3 DNA sequence: TGTGCCAGCACCCAGGGCGCCGGTGGGGCCAACGTCCTGACTTTC.

This chain uses TRBV7-6 with TRBJ2-1, with 7 nucleotides matching TRBD2. Trimming removed 1 base from V and 0 bases from J; junction bases left unmatched: 15. CDR3 length equals 20 residues. The V gene's germline CDR1 is SGHVS and CDR2 FNYEAQ. The CDR3 protein is CASSLVDHIQGGLSYNEQFF. CDR3 in DNA: TGTGCCAGCAGCTTAGTTGATCATATTCAGGGAGGGCTCTCCTACAATGAGCAGTTCTTC.

This chain links TRBV25-1 with TRBJ2-1; 8 positions match TRBD2. This CDR3 is 15 amino acids long. Germline CDR1 is MGHDK and CDR2 is SYGVNS. The trim removed 9 bases at V and 9 bases at J, leaving 16 bases unmatched. The CDR3 is CASTVGTSLFPEQFF. CDR3 DNA sequence: TGTGCCAGTACCGTTGGGACTAGTTTGTTCCCTGAGCAGTTCTTC.

The chain couples TRBV7-8 to TRBJ2-7, with TRBD2 matching over 10 bases. Germline V gene data show CDR1 as SGHVS and CDR2 as FQNEAQ. CDR3 length: 17 amino acids. V was clipped by 1 base and J by 3 bases; unmatched bases: 9. DNA for the CDR3: TGTGCCAGCAGCTTAGTTATCCTAGCGGGAGAATTCTACGAGCAGTACTTC. Translation: CASSLVILAGEFYEQYF.

Written as DNA, the CDR3 is TGTGCCAGCAGTTCCCGACTGAATCAGCCCCAGCATTTT. Its translation is CASSSRLNQPQHF. V usage is TRBV6-5 and J usage is TRBJ1-5, with D uncertain. Trimming cost V 4 bases and J 4 bases, with 8 bases left between them. The CDR3 has 13 residues. Germline V gene lookup returns CDR1 MNHEY and CDR2 SVGAGI.

With regard to this clone: Other nucleotide sequences in the sample specify the same CDR3. The chain recombines TRBV7-9 with TRBJ2-7, with TRBD1 as a possible D gene (6 bases). The V gene's germline CDR1 is SEHNR and CDR2 FQNEAQ (reference sequence). Trimming left V 3 bases short and J 3 bases short, with 9 bases between. This CDR3 spans 13 amino acids. CDR3 sequence reads: CASSLRGGYEQYF. CDR3 sequence (DNA): TGTGCCAGCAGCTTGCGAGGGGGCTACGAGCAGTACTTC.

Note on this clone: This sample also contains other DNA sequences that code for the same CDR3. The chain carries TRBV7-3 and TRBJ2-1; possible D gene TRBD2, 6 bases. Germline V gene data show CDR1 as SGHTA and CDR2 as FQGTGA. The CDR3 runs to 15 residues. Trimming took 2 bases from V and 3 from J, leaving 11 bases between them. The chain's CDR3 is CASSLGGTYYNEQFF. The CDR3 DNA is TGTGCCAGCAGCTTAGGCGGGACCTACTACAATGAGCAGTTCTTC. Drawing the rest from reference TRBV7-3 and TRBJ2-1, the complete variable domain is GAGVSQTPSNKVTEKGKYVELRCDPISGHTALYWYRQSLGQGPEFLIYFQGTGAADDSGLPNDRFFAVRPEGSVSTLKIQRTERGDSAVYLCASSLGGTYYNEQFFGPGTRLTVL.